The present T cell receptor beta chain was sequenced within a study of metastatic and nonmetastatic thyroid tumors. Each patient came to thyroid surgery without any prior treatment (of any kind). The CDR3 is 15 amino acids. Per the germline V gene, CDR1 is MNHEY and CDR2 is SVGEGT. Trimming stripped 6 bases from V and 5 bases from J, with 19 bases between. TCRdb reanalyzed the PCR reads via MiXCR. Of approximately 60,000 clones in the sample, roughly 30% are singletons; the top ten hold approximately 16%. The rearrangement links TRBV6-2 or TRBV6-3 to TRBJ2-5; possible D gene TRBD1, 6 bases. The sample was blood. This receptor was taken from a female donor with papillary thyroid cancer or a benign thyroid nodule (not recorded which). Some clones in this sample may be carry-over from other donors' samples. For the CDR3, the DNA is TGTGCCAGCAGCGATCAGGCAGGGGTAGAGGAGACCCAGTACTTC. Translated: CASSDQAGVEETQYF.